The 31 T cell receptor beta chains reported below all come from one sample, sequenced in a study of blood T cell repertoires in COVID-19. The method was immunoSEQ multiplex PCR; TCRdb's version includes in-frame clones alone and lacks a portion of them. The sample carries more than 50,000 clones, approximately 90% recorded once. Material for sequencing was peripheral blood. These receptor sequences come from a human donor in a cohort sampled during active COVID-19.

This clone occurred once. The V gene is TRBV7-2, the J gene TRBJ2-3; maybe TRBD1 (6 bases). CDR1 and CDR2 (germline): SGHTA, FQGNSA. This CDR3 contains 15 residues. V lost 2 bases and J lost 0, with 9 bases in between. The CDR3 loop reads CASSLNTGSTDTQYF. CDR3 bases: TGTGCCAGCAGCTTAAACACAGGGAGCACAGATACGCAGTATTTT.

The chain is built from TRBV18 and TRBJ2-3, with TRBD2 matching over 8 bases. This CDR3 comprises 14 residues. Germline loops: CDR1 KGHSH, CDR2 LQKENI. The J segment lost 2 bases and the V segment lost 5 bases, leaving 3 bases of the junction unmatched. CDR3: CASSIAGNTDTQYF. The DNA for the CDR3 is TGTGCCAGCTCAATAGCGGGGAACACAGATACGCAGTATTTT.

This clone occurred once. The CDR3 DNA sequence: TGTGCCTCCAACTTCGGGAAGCGGGATACGCAGTATTTT. As protein: CASNFGKRDTQYF. The genes are TRBV10-3 and TRBJ2-3; possibly TRBD2 for D (5 bases). The CDR3 length is 13 residues. CDR1 ENHRY and CDR2 SYGVKD come from the germline V gene. Trimming stripped 11 bases from V and 6 bases from J, with 18 bases between.

This chain links TRBV6-6 with TRBJ2-7; 10 positions match TRBD1. V shed 6 bases and J 3 bases; nucleotides not matched to a gene: 8. CDR3 length: 15 amino acids. CDR1 and CDR2 (germline): MNHNY, SVGAGI (reference sequence). For the CDR3, the DNA is TGTGCCAGCAGCCCGCGGACAGGGGGACACTACGAGCAGTACTTC. This translates into CASSPRTGGHYEQYF.

The rearrangement links TRBV7-7 to TRBJ2-2, with D perhaps matching TRBD1 (5 bases). The V gene lost 0 bases and the J gene lost 1 base, with 9 bases spanning the gap. In germline, CDR1 is SSHAT, CDR2 FNYEAQ (reference sequence). This CDR3 spans 16 amino acids. The CDR3: CASSLAGAENTGELFF. CDR3 nucleotides: TGTGCCAGCAGCTTAGCAGGGGCCGAGAACACCGGGGAGCTGTTTTTT.

The rearrangement uses TRBV5-1 and TRBJ1-5; 9 positions agree with TRBD1. The V gene's germline CDR1 is SGHRS and CDR2 YFSETQ. J lost 4 bases, V lost 0 bases, and 11 bases had no gene match. This CDR3 spans 18 amino acids. The CDR3 spells CASSLGGTGSLLNQPQHF. Here the CDR3 DNA reads TGCGCCAGCAGCTTGGGAGGGACAGGGAGCCTCCTAAATCAGCCCCAGCATTTT.

The V gene is TRBV6-2 or TRBV6-3, the J gene TRBJ1-1, with 11 bases identical to TRBD1. The junction had 7 bases not matched to a gene; V was cut back by 2 bases and J by 5 bases. Germline-derived CDR1 and CDR2 are MNHEY and SVGEGT. The CDR3 is 16 amino acids. The DNA of the CDR3 is TGTGCCAGCAGTTACCGGTGGACAGGGGGCGGGACTGAAGCTTTCTTT. Its translation is CASSYRWTGGGTEAFF.

The J gene is TRBJ2-3, the V gene TRBV18; 16 bases map to TRBD2. The CDR3 has 16 amino acids. Germline V gene lookup returns CDR1 KGHSH and CDR2 LQKENI. V lost 3 bases to trimming and J lost 6 bases; unmatched junction nucleotides: 3. The CDR3 loop reads CASSPGLAGGPDTQYF. The CDR3 region has the DNA TGTGCCAGCTCACCGGGACTAGCGGGAGGGCCTGATACGCAGTATTTT.

This rearrangement joins TRBV4-1 to TRBJ1-1; 9 bases fit TRBD1. The CDR3 has 15 amino acids. Losses at the gene ends were 5 bases for V and 3 bases for J; bases not matched to a gene: 7. Per the germline V gene, CDR1 is MGHRA and CDR2 is YSYEKL. CDR3 bases: TGCGCCAGCAGCGCCCGGGACAGGGCGGACACTGAAGCTTTCTTT. Translated: CASSARDRADTEAFF.

This clone has more than one count but fewer than ten. The chain joins TRBV29-1 to TRBJ2-7, with 10 positions matching TRBD2. The junction had 5 bases not matched to a gene; V was cut back by 7 bases and J by 5 bases. Germline-derived CDR1 and CDR2 are SQVTM and ANQGSEA. This CDR3 contains 12 residues. The CDR3 is CSAKTSGNEQYF. In nucleotides, the CDR3 is TGCAGCGCCAAAACTAGCGGGAACGAGCAGTACTTC.

CDR3 sequence: CASSIGDYSTGELFF. Written as DNA, the CDR3 is TGTGCCAGTAGTATAGGGGACTACAGCACCGGGGAGCTGTTTTTT. V gene TRBV19 combines with J gene TRBJ2-2, with 7 bases that match TRBD2. The junction had 3 bases not matched to a gene; V was cut back by 1 base and J by 4 bases. Germline-derived CDR1 and CDR2 are LNHDA and SQIVND (reference sequence). The CDR3 runs to 15 residues.

This rearrangement joins TRBV6-1 to TRBJ2-1; D unresolved. V was cut by 1 base and J by 9 bases, with 19 bases left in between. Germline loops: CDR1 MNHNS, CDR2 SASEGT. This CDR3 spans 16 amino acids. CDR3 sequence reads: CASSEEPNPIVGEQFF. The CDR3 nucleotides read TGTGCCAGCAGTGAAGAGCCCAACCCCATCGTTGGTGAGCAGTTCTTC.

The rearrangement joins TRBV7-3 to TRBJ2-1, with D possibly being TRBD2 (5 bases). The germline gives CDR1 SGHTA, CDR2 FQGTGA. There are 16 residues in the CDR3. V lost 3 bases, J lost 0 bases, and 12 bases lay in between. In nucleotides, the CDR3 is TGTGCCAGCAGCTTGTCCGGAGGAAGCTCCTACAATGAGCAGTTCTTC. Its translation: CASSLSGGSSYNEQFF.

Comment on this clone: At one end, the junction sequence differs from germline, possibly due to a read error. The chain employs TRBV28 and TRBJ1-1; possibly TRBD1 for D (5 bases). The germline V gene encodes CDR1 MDHEN and CDR2 SYDVKM. The CDR3 runs 16 residues. The DNA for the CDR3 is TGTACCAGCATTAGGGGCGGGGGGACCCCGTGGGCTGAAGCTTTCTTT. This translates into CTSIRGGGTPWAEAFF.

The V and J genes are TRBV4-1 and TRBJ2-2; weak D call: TRBD1 (6 bases). Trimming left V 1 base short and J 7 bases short, with 16 bases between. The CDR3 contains 16 residues. Germline assignment: CDR1 MGHRA and CDR2 YSYEKL. The DNA of the CDR3 is TGCGCCAGCAGCCAAGCCAGACAGGCCATCGACGGGGAGCTGTTTTTT. Translated: CASSQARQAIDGELFF.

The chain couples TRBV29-1 to TRBJ1-2, with 8 bases that match TRBD1. CDR1 and CDR2 (germline): SQVTM, ANQGSEA. The CDR3 runs to 17 residues. J lost 0 bases, V lost 6 bases, and 15 bases had no gene match. CDR3 DNA: TGCAGCGTGCTCCAGGACAGGGCTCACGCTGCTAACTATGGCTACACCTTC. Translated: CSVLQDRAHAANYGYTF.

The chain has TRBV14 and TRBJ2-1, with 7 nucleotides matching TRBD2. Germline CDR1 reads SGHDN; CDR2 reads FVKESK. This CDR3 spans 16 amino acids. With V trimmed by 3 bases and J by 4 bases, 9 bases remained unmatched. In DNA, the CDR3 is TGTGCCAGCAGCCAGGCAACCTTAGCGGGTTACAATGAGCAGTTCTTC. It is translated as CASSQATLAGYNEQFF.

The V call is TRBV10-1, the J call TRBJ2-3; 9 nucleotides match TRBD1. The germline gives CDR1 WNHNN, CDR2 SYGVQD (reference sequence). The CDR3 contains 18 residues. J gave up 0 bases and V 3 bases, and 10 bases lay outside the gene matches. The CDR3 bases are TGCGCCAGCAGTGACCGGGACAGGGTTTCTTCTAGCACAGATACGCAGTATTTT. Protein product: CASSDRDRVSSSTDTQYF.

The chain has TRBV10-2 and TRBJ2-7; no clear D gene. The CDR3 loop spans 13 amino acids. The germline V gene has CDR1 WSHSY and CDR2 SAAADI. V lost 2 bases, J lost 4 bases, and 9 bases lay in between. The CDR3 loop reads CASSEEPRYEQYF. Written as DNA, the CDR3 is TGCGCCAGCAGTGAGGAACCTAGATACGAGCAGTACTTC.

The chain has TRBV11-3 and TRBJ2-5, with TRBD2 as a possible D gene (6 bases). Between the trimmed V and J ends, which lost 5 bases and 1 base, there was a span of 20 bases. The germline gives CDR1 SGHNT, CDR2 YENEEA. The length of the CDR3 is 17 residues. The CDR3 protein is CASSKTVASDLQETQYF. The CDR3 nucleotides read TGTGCCAGCAGCAAGACGGTCGCTAGCGATCTCCAAGAGACCCAGTACTTC.

The rearrangement uses TRBV27 and TRBJ2-1, with 7 bases aligning to TRBD2. Trimming at V came to 6 bases and at J to 1 base, leaving 3 bases not matched to a gene. The CDR3 spans 14 residues. Germline CDR1 and CDR2: MNHEY and SMNVEV (reference sequence). This CDR3 reads CASSRTSSYNEQFF. The CDR3 DNA reads TGTGCCAGCAGCCGGACTAGTTCCTACAATGAGCAGTTCTTC.

The rearrangement links TRBV15 to TRBJ1-1, with 10 bases that match TRBD1. V dropped 4 bases and J dropped 1; count of bases not matched to a gene: 3. The CDR3 is made up of 15 amino acids. Germline CDR1 is LNHNV and CDR2 is YYDKDF (reference sequence). The CDR3 sequence: CATSTRTGGNTEAFF. The CDR3 DNA is TGTGCCACCAGCACGAGGACAGGGGGGAACACTGAAGCTTTCTTT. The entire variable domain, with the rest obtained from reference TRBV15 and TRBJ1-1, is as follows: DAMVIQNPRYQVTQFGKPVTLSCSQTLNHNVMYWYQQKSSQAPKLLFHYYDKDFNNEADTPDNFQSRRPNTSFCFLDIRSPGLGDTAMYLCATSTRTGGNTEAFFGQGTRLTVV.

This clone was seen just once. This sequence joins TRBV4-3 and TRBJ2-1; the D gene is possibly TRBD2 (5 bases). Per germline, CDR1 LGHNA and CDR2 YSLEER. The V and J ends lost 0 bases and 3 bases respectively, with 9 bases between them. The CDR3 is 15 amino acids. The DNA of the CDR3 is TGCGCCAGCAGCCAAGATAAGCGGTACTACAATGAGCAGTTCTTC. This encodes CASSQDKRYYNEQFF.

The V call is TRBV6-2 or TRBV6-3, the J call TRBJ2-5; maybe TRBD2 (6 bases). Looked up from germline, CDR1 is MNHEY and CDR2 is SVGEGT. The V and J ends lost 3 bases and 1 base respectively, with 12 bases between them. The CDR3 has 15 residues. The CDR3 coding sequence is TGTGCCAGCAGTTATAGCGGAATGGGCCAAGAGACCCAGTACTTC. As protein: CASSYSGMGQETQYF.

The chain is built from TRBV28 and TRBJ2-2, with 7 bases matching TRBD1. The CDR3 runs to 14 residues. V shed 5 bases and J 5 bases; nucleotides not matched to a gene: 5. From germline, CDR1 is MDHEN and CDR2 SYDVKM. CDR3 sequence reads: CASSQGQKTGELFF. The CDR3 nucleotides are TGTGCCAGCAGTCAGGGACAGAAAACCGGGGAGCTGTTTTTT.

The genes are TRBV13 and TRBJ2-3; no clear D gene. This CDR3 is 15 amino acids long. Germline V lookup: CDR1 PRHDT, CDR2 FYEKMQ (reference sequence). Trimming left V 0 bases short and J 2 bases short, with 9 bases between. The CDR3 DNA reads TGTGCCAGCAGCTTAGGCAGGAACATCACAGATACGCAGTATTTT. This gives the protein CASSLGRNITDTQYF.

CDR3 DNA sequence: TGTGCCAGCAGCTTAGACCGACAGGAACCCCTCCACTTT. Amino acid sequence: CASSLDRQEPLHF. The genes are TRBV7-3 and TRBJ1-6, with a weak D call TRBD1 (6 bases). This CDR3 region has 13 residues. V lost 2 bases, J lost 12 bases, and 11 bases lay in between. Germline values: CDR1 SGHTA, CDR2 FQGTGA.

The chain is built from TRBV11-3 and TRBJ2-1; 10 nucleotides align to TRBD2. Germline CDR1 SGHNT, CDR2 YENEEA. This CDR3 comprises 16 residues. The J segment lost 5 bases and the V segment lost 0 bases, leaving 4 bases of the junction unmatched. The CDR3 DNA sequence: TGTGCCAGCAGCTTAGAGGGCACTAGCGGGAACAATGAGCAGTTCTTC. This encodes CASSLEGTSGNNEQFF.

This chain uses TRBV11-2 with TRBJ2-7; 7 positions agree with TRBD2. V dropped 5 bases and J dropped 1; count of bases not matched to a gene: 11. The CDR3 totals 16 residues. The germline gives CDR1 SGHAT, CDR2 FQNNGV. Written as DNA, the CDR3 is TGTGCCAGCAGCCCCGGCGGGGGAGGTCGATCCTACGAGCAGTACTTC. Its protein product is CASSPGGGGRSYEQYF.

The DNA of the CDR3 is TGCGCCAGCAGTGGGCGGATCACCGGGGAGCTGTTTTTT. Protein: CASSGRITGELFF. The V gene is TRBV10-1, the J gene TRBJ2-2; D is undetermined. V lost 4 bases and J 4 bases, leaving 7 bases between the germline ends. Germline V lookup: CDR1 WNHNN, CDR2 SYGVQD (reference sequence). The CDR3 totals 13 residues.

The V call is TRBV2, the J call TRBJ2-3; tentative D call: TRBD1 (8 bases). Germline V gene sequence: CDR1 SNHLY, CDR2 FYNNEI. Trimming removed 6 bases at V and 3 bases at J, with 13 bases between. The CDR3 has 14 amino acids. The CDR3 DNA sequence: TGTGCCAGCAGCGGACAGGGAGGGACAGATACGCAGTATTTT. As protein: CASSGQGGTDTQYF.